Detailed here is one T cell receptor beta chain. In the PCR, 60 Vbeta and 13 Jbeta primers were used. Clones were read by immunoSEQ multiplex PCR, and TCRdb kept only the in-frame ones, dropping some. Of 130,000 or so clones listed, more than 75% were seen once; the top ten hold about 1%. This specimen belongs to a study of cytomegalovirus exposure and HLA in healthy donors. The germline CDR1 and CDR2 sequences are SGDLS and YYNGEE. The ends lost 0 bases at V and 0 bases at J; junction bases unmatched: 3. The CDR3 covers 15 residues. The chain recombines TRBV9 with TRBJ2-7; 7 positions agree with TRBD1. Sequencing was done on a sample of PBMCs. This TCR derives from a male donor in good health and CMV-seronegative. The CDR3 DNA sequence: TGTGCCAGCAGCGTAGGGGACAGCCCCTCCTACGAGCAGTACTTC. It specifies CASSVGDSPSYEQYF.